The 31 T cell receptor beta chains below come from one sample, sequenced in a study of blood T cell repertoires in COVID-19. The method was immunoSEQ multiplex PCR; TCRdb's version includes in-frame clones alone and lacks a portion of them. The data show some 530,000 clones, 70% to 90% seen once. Sequencing was performed on peripheral blood. All receptors derive from a human donor in a cohort sampled during active COVID-19.

The chain combines TRBV4-1 with TRBJ2-3; 12 bases line up with TRBD2. The CDR3 has 19 amino acids. From germline, CDR1 is MGHRA and CDR2 YSYEKL. V lost 0 bases to trimming and J lost 1 base; unmatched junction nucleotides: 8. The CDR3 region is CASSQEGLAGGWGTDTQYF. The CDR3 DNA sequence: TGCGCCAGCAGCCAAGAGGGGCTAGCGGGGGGGTGGGGCACAGATACGCAGTATTTT.

Worth noting for this clone: At the DNA level, this CDR3 is encoded by other sequences in the same sample as well. The chain couples TRBV5-1 to TRBJ1-1; D ambiguous. This CDR3 spans 14 amino acids. Germline CDR1 SGHRS, CDR2 YFSETQ. With 4 bases removed from V and 1 base from J, the gap between germline ends came to 11 bases. The DNA of the CDR3 is TGCGCCAGCAGCCGGGGAACGGAGAACACTGAAGCTTTCTTT. The encoded protein is CASSRGTENTEAFF.

The chain is built from TRBV27 and TRBJ1-1; perhaps TRBD1 as D (5 bases). Germline V lookup: CDR1 MNHEY, CDR2 SMNVEV (reference sequence). V lost 2 bases, J lost 0 bases, and 10 bases lay in between. CDR3 size: 15 residues. CDR3 DNA: TGTGCCAGCAGTTTAACGGGGGGTATGAACACTGAAGCTTTCTTT. The encoded protein is CASSLTGGMNTEAFF.

The V and J genes are TRBV19 and TRBJ2-1; 8 positions agree with TRBD2. Germline assignment: CDR1 LNHDA and CDR2 SQIVND (reference sequence). The CDR3 is made up of 13 amino acids. The ends lost 3 bases at V and 9 bases at J; junction bases unmatched: 4. DNA of the CDR3: TGTGCCAGTAGTATGGGACTAGGGGGTGAGCAGTTCTTC. Translation: CASSMGLGGEQFF.

This clone has only a few counts. The CDR3 is CASSPATGVSGANVLTF. For the CDR3, the DNA is TGCGCCAGCAGCCCGGCGACAGGGGTCTCTGGGGCCAACGTCCTGACTTTC. This chain uses TRBV5-1 with TRBJ2-6, with 8 bases identical to TRBD1. The germline gives CDR1 SGHRS, CDR2 YFSETQ. The CDR3 sequence is 17 residues long. The trim removed 4 bases at V and 0 bases at J, leaving 6 bases unmatched. The entire variable domain, with the rest obtained from reference TRBV5-1 and TRBJ2-6, is as follows: KAGVTQTPRYLIKTRGQQVTLSCSPISGHRSVSWYQQTPGQGLQFLFEYFSETQRNKGNFPGRFSGRQFSNSRSEMNVSTLELGDSALYLCASSPATGVSGANVLTFGAGSRLTVL.

V usage is TRBV4-1 and J usage is TRBJ2-7; no clear D. Trimming cost V 0 bases and J 0 bases, with 12 bases left between them. This CDR3 contains 16 residues. Germline V gene data show CDR1 as MGHRA and CDR2 as YSYEKL. CDR3 bases: TGCGCCAGCAGCCAAGAAAGGTACAGCAGCTCCTACGAGCAGTACTTC. As protein: CASSQERYSSSYEQYF.

The chain employs TRBV5-5 and TRBJ2-1; 8 bases are a match to TRBD1. CDR1 and CDR2 (germline): SGHKS, YYEKEE (reference sequence). V dropped 3 bases and J dropped 5; count of bases not matched to a gene: 13. CDR3 size: 17 residues. Written as DNA, the CDR3 is TGTGCCAGCAGCTCAGGCCCTACAGGGGGTCTAGACAATGAGCAGTTCTTC. The encoded protein is CASSSGPTGGLDNEQFF.

The CDR3 DNA follows: TGTGCCAGCAGTTCGGTGGGGGGGGAAGAGACCCAGTACTTC. Protein sequence: CASSSVGGEETQYF. The chain couples TRBV13 to TRBJ2-5; 7 bases are a match to TRBD2. The CDR3 is made up of 14 amino acids. Germline values: CDR1 PRHDT, CDR2 FYEKMQ (reference sequence). V dropped 6 bases and J dropped 3; count of bases not matched to a gene: 7.

The chain is built from TRBV3-1 (or the pseudogene TRBV3-2) and TRBJ2-1, with 7 bases identical to TRBD2. The germline V gene encodes CDR1 LGHDT and CDR2 YNNKEL (reference sequence). The V segment lost 4 bases and the J segment 7 bases; nucleotides outside the gene matches: 13. The CDR3 totals 16 residues. CDR3 protein: CASSRGVGEGRNEQFF. The CDR3 coding sequence is TGTGCCAGCAGCCGGGGGGTAGGGGAGGGCCGGAATGAGCAGTTCTTC.

This chain connects TRBV9 to TRBJ1-2, with 7 bases fitting TRBD1. Germline CDR1 SGDLS, CDR2 YYNGEE. The CDR3 has 14 amino acids. Germline trimming cut 3 bases from V and 2 bases from J; bases unmatched to any gene: 4. In DNA, the CDR3 is TGTGCCAGCAGCGCTCAGACAGGGAACTATGGCTACACCTTC. It yields the protein CASSAQTGNYGYTF.

The chain joins TRBV19 to TRBJ1-1, with 10 bases aligning to TRBD1. The CDR3 extends over 13 amino acids. Germline V lookup: CDR1 LNHDA, CDR2 SQIVND (reference sequence). V lost 6 bases and J lost 10; bases outside the gene matches: 8. The CDR3 region has the DNA TGTGCCAGTAGGGGACAGGGGAGTAGGGTAGCTTTCTTT. Protein product: CASRGQGSRVAFF.

CDR3 residues: CASSESGRDEQFF. CDR3 DNA: TGCGCCAGCAGTGAGTCGGGGCGAGATGAGCAGTTCTTC. The chain links TRBV10-1 to TRBJ2-1, with a weak D call TRBD1 (5 bases). The germline gives CDR1 WNHNN, CDR2 SYGVQD (reference sequence). V was pared by 0 bases and J by 8 bases, with 8 bases between. The CDR3 is 13 amino acids.

The CDR3 coding sequence is TGTGCCAGCAGGGGCCCGGGACAGGGGAGAGATAACTATGGCTACACCTTC. This translates into CASRGPGQGRDNYGYTF. This chain links TRBV9 with TRBJ1-2, with 10 bases fitting TRBD1. CDR1 SGDLS and CDR2 YYNGEE come from the germline V gene. The CDR3 runs 17 residues. V shed 5 bases, J shed 1 base, and the junction held 11 bases outside the gene matches.

The count of this clone is one. The gene calls are TRBV4-1 and TRBJ1-2; a possible D gene is TRBD1 (5 bases). Trimming cost V 6 bases and J 6 bases, with 8 bases left between them. CDR1 and CDR2 (germline): MGHRA, YSYEKL. The CDR3 sequence is 11 residues long. The CDR3 region is CASRGGNGYTF. The CDR3 DNA is TGCGCCAGCAGGGGGGGGAATGGCTACACCTTC.

This chain connects TRBV4-1 to TRBJ2-7; 8 nucleotides match TRBD2. J was trimmed by 4 bases and V by 4 bases; bases with no gene match: 15. The CDR3 extends over 17 amino acids. Germline V CDR1 and CDR2: MGHRA, YSYEKL. CDR3 DNA sequence: TGCGCCAGCAGCCGAGTAGCGGGATGGGGCGAAATATACGAGCAGTACTTC. Amino acids: CASSRVAGWGEIYEQYF.

The rearrangement uses TRBV5-6 and TRBJ2-4, with D possibly TRBD1 on 6 matching bases. CDR1 is SGHDT and CDR2 is YYEEEE in the germline V gene. V lost 4 bases and J 2 bases, leaving 16 bases between the germline ends. This CDR3 spans 16 amino acids. The CDR3 bases are TGTGCCAGCAGCCGTTTTCAGCAGGGGACCAAAAACATTCAGTACTTC. Translated: CASSRFQQGTKNIQYF. Full variable domain (rest looked up from reference TRBV5-6 and TRBJ2-4): DAGVTQSPTHLIKTRGQQVTLRCSPKSGHDTVSWYQQALGQGPQFIFQYYEEEERQRGNFPDRFSGHQFPNYSSELNVNALLLGDSALYLCASSRFQQGTKNIQYFGAGTRLSVL.

This chain connects TRBV2 to TRBJ2-7; 12 bases line up with TRBD2. This CDR3 has 14 amino acids. The V segment lost 8 bases and the J segment 2 bases; nucleotides outside the gene matches: 4. The V gene's germline CDR1 is SNHLY and CDR2 FYNNEI. CDR3 bases: TGTGCCAGCCTCGGACTAGCGGGAACCTACGAGCAGTACTTC. Amino acids: CASLGLAGTYEQYF.

The chain combines TRBV6-5 with TRBJ1-1; a possible D gene is TRBD1 (5 bases). Germline CDR1 is MNHEY and CDR2 is SVGAGI. This CDR3 has 13 residues. Trimming left V 6 bases short and J 4 bases short, with 12 bases between. In nucleotides, the CDR3 is TGTGCCAGCAGGCGGGGGGAAATCACTGAAGCTTTCTTT. Translation gives CASRRGEITEAFF.

This clone was observed a few times. This chain links TRBV6-5 with TRBJ1-2, with a tentative D call TRBD1 (6 bases). In germline, CDR1 is MNHEY, CDR2 SVGAGI. V lost 6 bases, J lost 3 bases, and 14 bases lay in between. The CDR3 runs to 14 residues. The CDR3 DNA follows: TGTGCCAGCAGCCTAACAGGGTCCTACTATGGCTACACCTTC. The encoded protein is CASSLTGSYYGYTF.

The genes are TRBV7-2 and TRBJ1-2; TRBD1 matches at 8 bases. Per the germline V gene, CDR1 is SGHTA and CDR2 is FQGNSA. The J segment lost 7 bases and the V segment lost 1 base, leaving 11 bases of the junction unmatched. The CDR3 sequence is 16 residues long. The CDR3 protein is CASSLEVTGGSSGYTF. The CDR3 coding sequence is TGTGCCAGCAGCTTAGAAGTTACAGGGGGGAGTTCTGGCTACACCTTC.

The rearrangement uses TRBV14 and TRBJ1-1, with 7 bases lining up with TRBD1. This CDR3 contains 14 residues. Germline lookup yields CDR1 SGHDN and CDR2 FVKESK. The junction had 2 bases not matched to a gene; V was cut back by 4 bases and J by 0 bases. In DNA form, the CDR3 reads TGTGCCAGCAGCCCACAGGGGATGAACACTGAAGCTTTCTTT. It yields the protein CASSPQGMNTEAFF.

The V gene is TRBV19, the J gene TRBJ1-2; the match to TRBD1 covers 10 bases. CDR1 and CDR2 (germline): LNHDA, SQIVND (reference sequence). Unmatched junction bases numbered 5, after V lost 5 bases and J lost 5 bases. The CDR3 spans 14 residues. CDR3 residues: CASSSRQGAYGYTF. The CDR3 DNA reads as TGTGCCAGTAGTTCTCGACAGGGGGCTTATGGCTACACCTTC.

The chain links TRBV27 to TRBJ1-4; D is ambiguous. Per germline, CDR1 MNHEY and CDR2 SMNVEV (reference sequence). This CDR3 has 14 amino acids. The V end was cut by 3 bases, the J end by 4 bases, with 9 bases between. The CDR3 DNA reads as TGTGCCAGCAGTTTGGGCCGGAATAATGAAAAACTGTTTTTT. Protein sequence: CASSLGRNNEKLFF.

Concerning this clone: This may be a read error: a much more frequent sequence differs by one nucleotide. This specimen includes other DNA sequences encoding the same CDR3. The chain joins TRBV18 to TRBJ2-2, with D perhaps TRBD1 (5 bases). The CDR3 sequence is 14 residues long. Trimming cost V 3 bases and J 1 base, with 6 bases left between them. The germline gives CDR1 KGHSH, CDR2 LQKENI. In DNA, the CDR3 is TGTGCCAGCTCACCCGGACAGAACACCGGGGAGCTGTTTTTT. Residues: CASSPGQNTGELFF.

For the CDR3, the DNA is TGTGCCAGCAGTTATTCCATCGGGTACGGCTCCTACGAGCAGTACTTC. Translating it yields CASSYSIGYGSYEQYF. V is TRBV6-5 and J is TRBJ2-7; D remains ambiguous. This CDR3 has 16 amino acids. The germline V gene encodes CDR1 MNHEY and CDR2 SVGAGI. V gave up 3 bases and J gave up 0 bases, with 15 bases separating them.

This clone occurred once. The junction does not match germline at one end; this may be a read error. CDR3 DNA sequence: TGTGCCAGCAGCCAAAAACAGGGATTGAAAACTGAAGCTTTCTTT. As protein: CASSQKQGLKTEAFF. The J gene is TRBJ1-1, the V gene TRBV6-5; a possible D gene is TRBD1 (6 bases). Per the germline V gene, CDR1 is MNHEY and CDR2 is SVGAGI. The CDR3 length is 15 residues.

V and J are TRBV29-1 and TRBJ2-1; perhaps TRBD2 as D (6 bases). Germline V gene data show CDR1 as SQVTM and CDR2 as ANQGSEA. V was pared by 5 bases and J by 4 bases, with 18 bases between. The CDR3 is 15 amino acids. Here the CDR3 reads CSVWEASEPYNEQFF. CDR3 nucleotides: TGCAGCGTTTGGGAGGCTAGCGAACCTTACAATGAGCAGTTCTTC.

The chain links TRBV28 to TRBJ2-7, with 9 bases fitting TRBD1. J gave up 1 base and V 2 bases, and 3 bases lay outside the gene matches. CDR1 and CDR2 from the germline V gene are MDHEN and SYDVKM. The CDR3 runs 15 residues. The CDR3 spells CASSLMGTGSYEQYF. CDR3 nucleotides: TGTGCCAGCAGTTTAATGGGGACAGGGTCCTACGAGCAGTACTTC.

The V call is TRBV6-2 or TRBV6-3, the J call TRBJ2-7; the match to TRBD2 covers 13 bases. The CDR3 has 15 residues. Trimming took 7 bases from V and 9 from J; bases not matched to a gene: 12. Germline CDR1 reads MNHEY; CDR2 reads SVGEGT. As DNA, the CDR3 is TGTGCCAGCATCCCATGGAGACTAGCGGGAGGAGGGCAGTACTTC. Protein sequence: CASIPWRLAGGGQYF.

The chain recombines TRBV5-1 with TRBJ2-3; D is possibly TRBD2 (5 bases). Germline values: CDR1 SGHRS, CDR2 YFSETQ. This CDR3 is built from 18 residues. V was shortened by 2 bases and J by 3 bases, with 22 bases between the two germline ends. The chain's CDR3 is CASSFLARELSFTDTQYF. CDR3 DNA sequence: TGCGCCAGCAGCTTTCTGGCTCGGGAACTCTCTTTTACAGATACGCAGTATTTT.

V usage is TRBV5-6 and J usage is TRBJ2-5, with D possibly being TRBD2 (5 bases). Germline V gene lookup returns CDR1 SGHDT and CDR2 YYEEEE. V lost 4 bases, J lost 2 bases, and 9 bases lay in between. The CDR3 runs to 13 residues. The DNA for the CDR3 is TGTGCCAGCAGCCCTACGGGGCAAGAGACCCAGTACTTC. The encoded protein is CASSPTGQETQYF.